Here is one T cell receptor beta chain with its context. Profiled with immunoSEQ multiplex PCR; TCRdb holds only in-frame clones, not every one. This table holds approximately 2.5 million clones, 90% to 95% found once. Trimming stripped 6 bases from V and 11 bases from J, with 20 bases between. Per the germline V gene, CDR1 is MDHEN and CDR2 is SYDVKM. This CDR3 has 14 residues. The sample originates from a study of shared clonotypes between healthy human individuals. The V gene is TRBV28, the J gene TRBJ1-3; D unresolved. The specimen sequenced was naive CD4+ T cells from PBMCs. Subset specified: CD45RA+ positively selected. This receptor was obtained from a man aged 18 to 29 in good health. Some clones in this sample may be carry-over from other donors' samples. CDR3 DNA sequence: TGTGCCAGCAGGTTCAGGCGCCTGGAGTCGTCCATATATTTT. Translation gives CASRFRRLESSIYF.